The 25 T cell receptor beta chains presented below share a single source sample, sequenced in a study of T cell repertoires and HLA-DP antigens. Antigen specificity for these receptors is unknown. Libraries were prepared by immunoSEQ multiplex PCR; TCRdb keeps only in-frame clonotypes and omits some of them. In the table there are 85,000 to 90,000 clones, around 86% of which are singletons. The source material was CD4+ T cells from PBMCs. These receptors came from a man aged 45 to 65 in good health and CMV-seronegative.

This chain joins TRBV6-6 and TRBJ2-2; 7 bases align to TRBD1. Unmatched junction bases numbered 13, after V lost 6 bases and J lost 6 bases. CDR3 length: 16 residues. Germline loops: CDR1 MNHNY, CDR2 SVGAGI (reference sequence). DNA for the CDR3: TGTGCCAGCAGAGAGATTAACAGGGGTAGGGCCGGGGAGCTGTTTTTT. Its translation: CASREINRGRAGELFF.

The CDR3, as DNA: TGTGCCAGCAGGAGGGACAGCAGCTCTGGAAACACCATATATTTT. It translates to CASRRDSSSGNTIYF. This rearrangement joins TRBV6-4 to TRBJ1-3, with 7 bases that match TRBD1. The CDR3 has 15 residues. Trimming removed 6 bases from V and 0 bases from J; junction bases left unmatched: 5. Germline CDR1 is MRHNA and CDR2 is SNTAGT.

This clone was recorded once. The V gene is TRBV15, the J gene TRBJ2-7, with 10 bases that match TRBD1. The CDR3 loop spans 16 amino acids. Trimming cost V 1 base and J 3 bases; bases outside gene matches: 6. Germline V lookup: CDR1 LNHNV, CDR2 YYDKDF (reference sequence). The CDR3 loop is CATSRALDRGDYEQYF. The DNA of the CDR3 is TGTGCCACCAGCAGAGCCTTGGACAGGGGGGACTACGAGCAGTACTTC.

This clone was detected only once. The chain is built from TRBV18 and TRBJ1-4; possibly TRBD1 for D (5 bases). With 0 bases removed from V and 3 bases from J, the gap between germline ends came to 17 bases. Germline V gene sequence: CDR1 KGHSH, CDR2 LQKENI. The CDR3 has 18 amino acids. The CDR3 nucleotides are TGTGCCAGCTCACCACCTGGAGTTGGTGGGACCCCTAATGAAAAACTGTTTTTT. Residues: CASSPPGVGGTPNEKLFF.

This sequence joins TRBV29-1 and TRBJ2-5; unclear D gene. Per germline, CDR1 SQVTM and CDR2 ANQGSEA. There are 14 residues in the CDR3. The V gene lost 6 bases and the J gene lost 2 bases, with 16 bases spanning the gap. The CDR3 nucleotides read TGCAGCGTGGATAGGACCGCCGTTCAAGAGACCCAGTACTTC. As protein: CSVDRTAVQETQYF.

The V and J genes are TRBV18 and TRBJ1-2; D gene unclear. Trimming shortened V by 6 bases and J by 0 bases, and 14 bases separated the two germline ends. Germline CDR1 is KGHSH and CDR2 is LQKENI. The CDR3 has 15 residues. The CDR3 nucleotides read TGTGCCAGCTCTTTTTCAACAGTATCTAACTATGGCTACACCTTC. Amino acid sequence: CASSFSTVSNYGYTF.

This sequence joins TRBV7-2 and TRBJ2-1; 9 bases fit TRBD1. V dropped 5 bases and J dropped 10; count of bases not matched to a gene: 15. The CDR3 spans 16 residues. Germline V gene lookup returns CDR1 SGHTA and CDR2 FQGNSA. Here the CDR3 DNA reads TGTGCCAGCAGCCCCCCACAGGGGGCGATGGGGAAAGAGCAGTTCTTC. Its translation: CASSPPQGAMGKEQFF.

The chain recombines TRBV4-3 with TRBJ2-2, with D unresolved. V lost 0 bases, J lost 7 bases, and 15 bases lay in between. This CDR3 is 16 amino acids long. CDR1 and CDR2 from the germline V gene are LGHNA and YSLEER. For the CDR3, the DNA is TGCGCCAGCAGCCAAGATGCAGCCCTCGATAACGGGGAGCTGTTTTTT. It encodes CASSQDAALDNGELFF.

The chain has TRBV7-2 and TRBJ1-1, with D perhaps matching TRBD1 (5 bases). Deletions cut 3 bases from V and 1 base from J, with 9 bases between. CDR3 length: 14 residues. In germline, CDR1 is SGHTA, CDR2 FQGNSA. For the CDR3, the DNA is TGTGCCAGCAGCTTGGGGCATCGGAACACTGAAGCTTTCTTT. Its translation: CASSLGHRNTEAFF.

In its sample, this clone is medium-sized (0.01 to 0.1%). The chain recombines TRBV2 with TRBJ1-2; D is uncertain. Germline loops: CDR1 SNHLY, CDR2 FYNNEI. Trimming took 8 bases from V and 8 from J, leaving 24 bases between them. This CDR3 comprises 15 residues. For the CDR3, the DNA is TGTGCCAGCTCCTCAGAGATCCCCGCAGCTGGAGGCTACACCTTC. Protein sequence: CASSSEIPAAGGYTF. Full variable domain (missing parts from reference TRBV2 and TRBJ1-2): EPEVTQTPSHQVTQMGQEVILRCVPISNHLYFYWYRQILGQKVEFLVSFYNNEISEKSEIFDDQFSVERPDGSNFTLKIRSTKLEDSAMYFCASSSEIPAAGGYTFGSGTRLTVV.

V gene TRBV30 combines with J gene TRBJ1-1, with 9 bases lining up with TRBD1. Germline values: CDR1 GTSNPN, CDR2 SVGIG (reference sequence). Germline trimming cut 6 bases from V and 8 bases from J; bases unmatched to any gene: 16. The CDR3 extends over 15 amino acids. The CDR3: CACQGWRDRDREAFF. DNA of the CDR3: TGTGCCTGTCAAGGGTGGCGGGACAGGGATCGAGAAGCTTTCTTT.

The chain is built from TRBV4-1 and TRBJ2-1, with 7 bases aligning to TRBD2. The CDR3 spans 16 residues. CDR1 and CDR2 from the germline V gene are MGHRA and YSYEKL. The V and J ends lost 5 bases and 3 bases, in that order; junction bases with no gene match: 10. CDR3 nucleotides: TGCGCCAGCAGCGAGATCAGCGGGGCCCTCTACAATGAGCAGTTCTTC. This sequence encodes CASSEISGALYNEQFF.

J is TRBJ1-1 and V is TRBV7-2; D is ambiguous. The CDR3 has 13 residues. The ends were cut back, 7 bases at V and 4 bases at J, with 13 bases in the middle. Germline values: CDR1 SGHTA, CDR2 FQGNSA. The CDR3 DNA sequence: TGTGCCAGCACCTCGCCGGGGTTCACTGAAGCTTTCTTT. Translation gives CASTSPGFTEAFF.

This rearrangement joins TRBV15 to TRBJ1-6; a weak D match, TRBD1 (6 bases). Germline V lookup: CDR1 LNHNV, CDR2 YYDKDF (reference sequence). This CDR3 is 17 amino acids long. Trimming removed 0 bases at V and 7 bases at J, with 16 bases between. CDR3 in amino acids: CATSRDLVQGRNSPLHF. The CDR3, as DNA: TGTGCCACCAGCAGAGACCTGGTCCAGGGGCGGAATTCACCCCTCCACTTT.

The CDR3 bases are TGTGCCAGCAGTGAAGCTTTCCAGGGGTTGAAGAATTCACCCCTCCACTTT. Protein product: CASSEAFQGLKNSPLHF. This sequence joins TRBV2 and TRBJ1-6; the D gene is possibly TRBD1 (6 bases). CDR3 length: 17 residues. Germline lookup yields CDR1 SNHLY and CDR2 FYNNEI. Trimming removed 0 bases from V and 7 bases from J, with 16 bases in between.

This chain connects TRBV14 to TRBJ2-5, with 7 bases lining up with TRBD2. Per germline, CDR1 SGHDN and CDR2 FVKESK. The CDR3 spans 17 residues. Trimming removed 4 bases from V and 4 bases from J; junction bases left unmatched: 15. The DNA for the CDR3 is TGTGCCAGCAGCCCCGAACGGGGAGGGCCAGACCCAGAGACCCAGTACTTC. Its protein is CASSPERGGPDPETQYF.

This clone was recorded once. The gene calls are TRBV9 and TRBJ2-5, with D uncertain. The CDR3 length is 13 residues. V lost 1 base and J lost 0, with 4 bases in between. CDR1 SGDLS and CDR2 YYNGEE come from the germline V gene. Here the CDR3 DNA reads TGTGCCAGCAGCGTATCCTACCAAGAGACCCAGTACTTC. This codes for CASSVSYQETQYF.

The chain employs TRBV5-1 and TRBJ2-7, with 8 bases matching TRBD1. The CDR3 totals 16 residues. Germline assignment: CDR1 SGHRS and CDR2 YFSETQ. The J segment lost 2 bases and the V segment lost 0 bases, leaving 7 bases of the junction unmatched. The CDR3: CASSLASGTGAYEQYF. The CDR3 region has the DNA TGCGCCAGCAGCTTGGCCTCCGGGACAGGAGCCTACGAGCAGTACTTC.

This clone was seen only once. This chain joins TRBV19 and TRBJ1-5, with TRBD1 identical over 12 bases. V was pared by 6 bases and J by 5 bases, with 5 bases of the junction left unmatched. The germline CDR1 and CDR2 sequences are LNHDA and SQIVND (reference sequence). CDR3 length: 15 residues. Written as DNA, the CDR3 is TGTGCCAGTAGATCCGGGACAGGGGGCCATCAGCCCCAGCATTTT. Amino acid sequence: CASRSGTGGHQPQHF.

The gene calls are TRBV19 and TRBJ2-5, with 12 bases aligning to TRBD2. The CDR3 is 16 residues long. Unmatched junction bases numbered 7, after V lost 3 bases and J lost 5 bases. Germline CDR1 LNHDA, CDR2 SQIVND (reference sequence). CDR3 DNA sequence: TGTGCCAGTAGTATGCTACTAGCGGGGGGCAAGGAGACCCAGTACTTC. It is translated as CASSMLLAGGKETQYF.

The chain couples TRBV6-5 to TRBJ1-2; the D is unclear. CDR3 length: 15 amino acids. Germline lookup yields CDR1 MNHEY and CDR2 SVGAGI. Trimming took 8 bases from V and 1 from J, leaving 17 bases between them. The CDR3: CASSSGGRVNYGYTF. CDR3 bases: TGTGCCAGCTCTTCTGGAGGTCGCGTTAACTATGGCTACACCTTC.

The chain carries TRBV5-1 and TRBJ2-7; 10 nucleotides match TRBD1. The V gene's germline CDR1 is SGHRS and CDR2 YFSETQ. The CDR3 spans 20 residues. Trimming removed 1 base from V and 7 bases from J; junction bases left unmatched: 23. The CDR3 sequence is CASSLKGPGQGLTDGSEQYF. In DNA, the CDR3 is TGCGCCAGCAGCTTGAAAGGACCGGGACAGGGGCTCACTGATGGTAGTGAGCAGTACTTC.

V and J are TRBV5-1 and TRBJ2-3; possibly TRBD2 for D (6 bases). The length of the CDR3 is 14 residues. V was cut by 4 bases and J by 2 bases, with 11 bases left in between. Looked up from germline, CDR1 is SGHRS and CDR2 is YFSETQ. CDR3 sequence: CASSPGLNTDTQYF. CDR3 DNA: TGCGCCAGCAGCCCGGGACTGAACACAGATACGCAGTATTTT.

The chain has TRBV18 and TRBJ1-1; TRBD1 might be the D (6 bases). This CDR3 is 17 amino acids long. V dropped 0 bases and J dropped 5 bases, with 19 bases sitting between them. Germline lookup yields CDR1 KGHSH and CDR2 LQKENI. The CDR3 sequence is CASSPPGAGARATEAFF. The CDR3 region has the DNA TGTGCCAGCTCACCACCGGGAGCGGGGGCGAGGGCGACTGAAGCTTTCTTT.

This clone was observed once. This chain connects TRBV14 to TRBJ2-7; a possible D gene is TRBD2 (6 bases). Trimming left V 4 bases short and J 6 bases short, with 13 bases between. This CDR3 is 13 amino acids long. CDR1 SGHDN and CDR2 FVKESK come from the germline V gene. CDR3 sequence (DNA): TGTGCCAGCAGCCCCTGGGGGGAAGTCGAGCAGTACTTC. It specifies CASSPWGEVEQYF.